The clone carrying this T cell receptor (beta chain) came up a few times. V was cut by 0 bases and J by 9 bases, with 8 bases left in between. Germline lookup yields CDR1 KGHDR and CDR2 SFDVKD. This CDR3 contains 13 residues. These data come from a study of T-cell reconstitution after alpha-beta-depleted transplantation in children. Unique molecular identifiers were built into the TCRbeta library. A single record per CDR3 protein comes from TCRdb applying MiXCR to the PCR reads. In the table there are about 830,000 distinct CDR3 sequences, approximately 15% of which are singletons. This clonotype was sampled from a male patient aged 5 to 17 who had a stem cell transplant for acute lymphoblastic leukemia, so the T cells may come from the graft donor. The sample in question was PBMCs, mostly from graft donor cells, obtained 360 days after TCRalphabeta/CD19-depleted stem cell transplant. The chain couples TRBV24-1 to TRBJ2-1; no reliable D call. CDR3 in amino acids: CATSDLAYGEQFF. CDR3 sequence (DNA): TGTGCCACCAGTGATTTGGCCTATGGTGAGCAGTTCTTC.